The clone carrying this T cell receptor (beta chain) was seen a handful of times. The data are from a study of graft-versus-host responses after intestinal transplantation. Turning to the study itself: Tacrolimus plus steroids were given to all recipients for two to three years, preceded by anti-thymocyte globulin induction. Findings and limits, study-wide: Detection of GvH clones occurred in recipient marrow, and some had their first appearance in ileum or blood. Allografts carried high graft-versus-host to host-versus-graft clonal ratios in patients having graft-donor T cell macrochimerism.

J gave up 4 bases and V 2 bases, and 7 bases lay outside the gene matches. The CDR3 length is 15 residues. The germline CDR1 and CDR2 sequences are ENHRY and SYGVKD. The researchers put around 200,000 CFSE-labeled responder cells into plates with around 200,000 irradiated, violet-dye-labeled stimulator cells. Sorting of proliferating CFSE-low CD3+CD4+ and CD3+CD8+ responders took place after the reaction. Data came from immunoSEQ multiplex PCR; TCRdb stores just in-frame clones and leaves some out. Of more than 9,500 clones in the sample, around 26% are singletons; the top ten hold 6.2%. The chain uses TRBV10-3 and TRBJ2-7, with 8 bases matching TRBD1. The receptor was isolated from a human patient who received an intestinal transplant. The material was alloreactive CD8+ T cells from a mixed lymphocyte reaction culture, obtained before intestinal transplant. The subset is: CFSE-low proliferating T cells sorted from roughly six-day pre-transplant mixed lymphocyte reaction (GvH or HvG direction). The CDR3 bases are TGTGCCATCAGTGAGCCTCAGGGGGCCACGTACGAGCAGTACTTC. Translating gives CAISEPQGATYEQYF.